This passage covers 32 T cell receptor beta chains from one sample sequenced in a study of CD8 T cells in Susac syndrome. The authors reverse transcribed roughly 0.5 to 1 ug RNA with random hexamers. MiXCR was run by TCRdb on the immunoSEQ multiplex PCR reads, yielding one entry per CDR3 protein. The sample holds about 300,000 distinct CDR3 sequences; approximately 85% are singletons and the top ten take 0.21%. What was sequenced was CD8+ T cells from PBMCs. The receptors derive from a human donor with multiple sclerosis.

This clonotype has a handful of counts. This sequence joins TRBV6-2 or TRBV6-3 and TRBJ1-1; no reliable D call. V lost 2 bases and J 6 bases, leaving 7 bases between the germline ends. This CDR3 has 12 residues. The germline gives CDR1 MNHEY, CDR2 SVGEGT. The CDR3 DNA reads TGTGCCAGCAGTTACGGAGGCCCTGAAGCTTTCTTT. Amino acid sequence: CASSYGGPEAFF.

In this sample, this clonotype turned up once. J is TRBJ1-1 and V is TRBV27; no clear D. CDR1 and CDR2 from the germline V gene are MNHEY and SMNVEV (reference sequence). The CDR3 has 15 amino acids. V gave up 0 bases and J gave up 1 base, with 9 bases separating them. CDR3 sequence (DNA): TGTGCCAGCAGTTTATCGGTGGGCTGGAACACTGAAGCTTTCTTT. This sequence encodes CASSLSVGWNTEAFF.

The chain employs TRBV5-4 and TRBJ1-3; 7 positions match TRBD1. Germline CDR1 reads SGHNT; CDR2 reads YYREEE (reference sequence). The CDR3 extends over 15 amino acids. V was clipped by 0 bases and J by 6 bases; unmatched bases: 6. The DNA of the CDR3 is TGTGCCAGCAGCTTGGTGATAGGGGGCGAAAACACCATATATTTT. Its translation: CASSLVIGGENTIYF.

The chain recombines TRBV29-1 with TRBJ2-2; 13 bases fit TRBD2. This CDR3 contains 16 residues. V was pared by 7 bases and J by 5 bases, with 10 bases of the junction left unmatched. Germline V gene lookup returns CDR1 SQVTM and CDR2 ANQGSEA. In nucleotides, the CDR3 is TGCAGCGGGCAACTAGCGGGAGGGCCGCGAACCGGGGAGCTGTTTTTT. Translating it yields CSGQLAGGPRTGELFF.

V and J are TRBV5-5 and TRBJ2-7; D not resolved. Germline values: CDR1 SGHKS, CDR2 YYEKEE (reference sequence). The CDR3 contains 12 residues. With 4 bases removed from V and 4 bases from J, the gap between germline ends came to 9 bases. This CDR3 reads CASSTSSYEQYF. Written as DNA, the CDR3 is TGTGCCAGCAGCACCAGTTCGTACGAGCAGTACTTC. Combining the CDR3 with reference TRBV5-5 and TRBJ2-7 gives the whole variable domain DAGVTQSPTHLIKTRGQQVTLRCSPISGHKSVSWYQQVLGQGPQFIFQYYEKEERGRGNFPDRFSARQFPNYSSELNVNALLLGDSALYLCASSTSSYEQYFGPGTRLTVT.

The V and J genes are TRBV28 and TRBJ1-1; D gene unclear. Germline V lookup: CDR1 MDHEN, CDR2 SYDVKM. The V gene lost 5 bases and the J gene lost 1 base, with 14 bases spanning the gap. CDR3 size: 15 residues. DNA for the CDR3: TGTGCCAGCAGTCCCCGGATTTGGGAGAACACTGAAGCTTTCTTT. It encodes CASSPRIWENTEAFF.

V gene TRBV6-5 combines with J gene TRBJ2-7, with 8 bases identical to TRBD2. The CDR3 has 15 residues. The V gene's germline CDR1 is MNHEY and CDR2 SVGAGI. J gave up 3 bases and V 2 bases, and 6 bases lay outside the gene matches. The CDR3 DNA reads as TGTGCCAGCAGTTACGGGGCGGGAGGAATCTACGAGCAGTACTTC. It encodes CASSYGAGGIYEQYF.

J is TRBJ2-3 and V is TRBV28, with TRBD2 matching 7 bases. Germline V CDR1 and CDR2: MDHEN, SYDVKM. The CDR3 contains 15 residues. V shed 3 bases, J shed 2 bases, and the junction held 5 bases outside the gene matches. The CDR3 DNA follows: TGTGCCAGCAGTTTGGGGGGGGGACTCACAGATACGCAGTATTTT. It is translated as CASSLGGGLTDTQYF. Based on the CDR3 plus reference TRBV28 and TRBJ2-3, the full variable domain is DVKVTQSSRYLVKRTGEKVFLECVQDMDHENMFWYRQDPGLGLRLIYFSYDVKMKEKGDIPEGYSVSREKKERFSLILESASTNQTSMYLCASSLGGGLTDTQYFGPGTRLTVL.

This rearrangement joins TRBV7-9 to TRBJ2-7; possibly TRBD1 for D (6 bases). The germline CDR1 and CDR2 sequences are SEHNR and FQNEAQ (reference sequence). This CDR3 region has 17 residues. Trimming stripped 7 bases from V and 0 bases from J, with 22 bases between. The CDR3 sequence is CASTRAGSGQSSYEQYF. The CDR3 DNA reads TGTGCCAGCACCAGGGCGGGCAGCGGACAGAGCTCCTACGAGCAGTACTTC. Filled out from reference TRBV7-9 and TRBJ2-7, the complete variable domain reads DTGVSQNPRHKITKRGQNVTFRCDPISEHNRLYWYRQTLGQGPEFLTYFQNEAQLEKSRLLSDRFSAERPKGSFSTLEIQRTEQGDSAMYLCASTRAGSGQSSYEQYFGPGTRLTVT.

J is TRBJ2-1 and V is TRBV29-1; 7 bases are shared with TRBD2. The CDR3 extends over 15 amino acids. V shed 3 bases and J 8 bases; nucleotides not matched to a gene: 13. The germline V gene has CDR1 SQVTM and CDR2 ANQGSEA. The CDR3: CSVELGGRSIHEQFF. The CDR3 nucleotides read TGCAGCGTTGAGTTGGGCGGGAGAAGTATCCATGAGCAGTTCTTC.

The V call is TRBV5-6, the J call TRBJ2-7; 10 bases map to TRBD2. Germline-derived CDR1 and CDR2 are SGHDT and YYEEEE. CDR3 size: 15 residues. J lost 2 bases, V lost 4 bases, and 6 bases had no gene match. The DNA of the CDR3 is TGTGCCAGCAGCCTGACTAGCGGGTACCCCTACGAGCAGTACTTC. Translation: CASSLTSGYPYEQYF.

The chain uses TRBV28 and TRBJ2-7; 9 bases fit TRBD2. Looked up from germline, CDR1 is MDHEN and CDR2 is SYDVKM. V was pared by 5 bases and J by 3 bases, with 17 bases of the junction left unmatched. CDR3 length: 18 amino acids. The CDR3 DNA reads as TGTGCCAGCAGTCCACCTAGAGGGCTAGCGGGATACTTCTACGAGCAGTACTTC. Amino acids: CASSPPRGLAGYFYEQYF.

The rearrangement uses TRBV15 and TRBJ2-1; TRBD1 matches 10 bases. The germline V gene encodes CDR1 LNHNV and CDR2 YYDKDF (reference sequence). V shed 2 bases, J shed 6 bases, and the junction held 4 bases outside the gene matches. The length of the CDR3 is 15 residues. The CDR3 region has the DNA TGTGCCACCAGCAGATTCCGGGACAGGGGCAATGAGCAGTTCTTC. Amino acid sequence: CATSRFRDRGNEQFF.

The chain links TRBV27 to TRBJ2-3; the D call may be TRBD1 or TRBD2 (5 bases each). Trimming shortened V by 6 bases and J by 5 bases, and 18 bases separated the two germline ends. Germline V gene lookup returns CDR1 MNHEY and CDR2 SMNVEV (reference sequence). CDR3 length equals 15 residues. For the CDR3, the DNA is TGTGCCAGCAGGAGTTTAGGGGAGATTCAAGATACGCAGTATTTT. Translation gives CASRSLGEIQDTQYF.

The chain joins TRBV28 to TRBJ1-1; the D is unclear. Germline-derived CDR1 and CDR2 are MDHEN and SYDVKM. The CDR3 loop spans 14 amino acids. Trimming took off 2 bases at V and 6 bases at J, with 13 bases between the two ends. CDR3 DNA sequence: TGTGCCAGCAGTTTAAATTGGGGAGGAGCTGAAGCTTTCTTT. This gives the protein CASSLNWGGAEAFF.

The V call is TRBV28, the J call TRBJ1-1, with D perhaps TRBD1 (6 bases). The CDR3 sequence is 15 residues long. Germline CDR1 and CDR2: MDHEN and SYDVKM. Trimming stripped 3 bases from V and 2 bases from J, with 13 bases between. The CDR3 nucleotides are TGTGCCAGCAGTTTGAGAGGGGGGCCCAACACTGAAGCTTTCTTT. Translated: CASSLRGGPNTEAFF.

CDR3 protein: CASLGHTEAFF. The DNA for the CDR3 is TGTGCCAGCCTCGGTCACACTGAAGCTTTCTTT. The chain recombines TRBV28 with TRBJ1-1; D ambiguous. The CDR3 extends over 11 amino acids. Trimming shortened V by 8 bases and J by 3 bases, and 7 bases separated the two germline ends. Germline loops: CDR1 MDHEN, CDR2 SYDVKM.

The V and J genes are TRBV9 and TRBJ2-2; 11 bases map to TRBD2. Germline loops: CDR1 SGDLS, CDR2 YYNGEE. Losses at the gene ends were 1 base for V and 5 bases for J; bases not matched to a gene: 7. The CDR3 is made up of 17 amino acids. CDR3 in amino acids: CASSVNSGRALTGELFF. Here the CDR3 DNA reads TGTGCCAGCAGCGTAAATAGCGGGAGGGCCCTAACCGGGGAGCTGTTTTTT.

This chain uses TRBV4-2 with TRBJ2-1; perhaps TRBD2 as D (6 bases). There are 16 residues in the CDR3. V gave up 4 bases and J gave up 6 bases, with 19 bases separating them. The V gene's germline CDR1 is LGHNA and CDR2 YNFKEQ. Written as DNA, the CDR3 is TGTGCCAGCAGCCGGCTAATCGGGACTCCTGGCAATGAGCAGTTCTTC. This encodes CASSRLIGTPGNEQFF.

This chain links TRBV4-3 with TRBJ1-5; D is undetermined. Germline V gene sequence: CDR1 LGHNA, CDR2 YSLEER. V lost 4 bases and J lost 5, with 15 bases in between. This CDR3 contains 15 residues. CDR3 in DNA: TGCGCCAGCAGCCCGACGATTGGACCTGATCAGCCCCAGCATTTT. Encoded protein: CASSPTIGPDQPQHF.

The V gene is TRBV12-3 or TRBV12-4, the J gene TRBJ1-5; possible D gene TRBD1, 6 bases. This CDR3 comprises 18 residues. The V and J ends lost 7 bases and 7 bases respectively, with 29 bases between them. CDR3 sequence (DNA): TGTGCCAGCACTAACCAGGGGCGCATGGTTATCGCATGGCAGCCCCAGCATTTT. Encoded protein: CASTNQGRMVIAWQPQHF.

The chain employs TRBV19 and TRBJ1-1; D gene uncertain. This CDR3 comprises 14 residues. Deletions cut 8 bases from V and 4 bases from J, with 17 bases between. Germline V CDR1 and CDR2: LNHDA, SQIVND (reference sequence). Here the CDR3 reads CASVWTAEGTEAFF. CDR3 DNA: TGTGCCAGTGTATGGACGGCCGAGGGCACTGAAGCTTTCTTT.

This chain links TRBV19 with TRBJ1-5; D might be TRBD1 (5 bases). V dropped 4 bases and J dropped 0 bases, with 7 bases sitting between them. Germline CDR1 is LNHDA and CDR2 is SQIVND (reference sequence). There are 14 residues in the CDR3. The CDR3 here is CASSRGNSNQPQHF. The DNA for the CDR3 is TGTGCCAGTAGTAGGGGGAATAGCAATCAGCCCCAGCATTTT.

The CDR3 protein is CASSDSAGSYNEQFF. The CDR3 DNA is TGTGCCAGCAGTGACTCAGCGGGGTCCTACAATGAGCAGTTCTTC. The genes are TRBV6-4 and TRBJ2-1, with 7 bases aligning to TRBD2. J was trimmed by 1 base and V by 0 bases; bases with no gene match: 0. Germline V gives CDR1 MRHNA, CDR2 SNTAGT. There are 15 residues in the CDR3.

V usage is TRBV24-1 and J usage is TRBJ2-5, with D perhaps matching TRBD2 (6 bases). Deletions cut 4 bases from V and 0 bases from J, with 11 bases between. The CDR3 is 15 residues long. The germline CDR1 and CDR2 sequences are KGHDR and SFDVKD. The DNA of the CDR3 is TGTGCCACCAGTGACTGGACTACAAACCAAGAGACCCAGTACTTC. It codes for CATSDWTTNQETQYF.

V is TRBV6-2 or TRBV6-3 and J is TRBJ2-2; 14 bases are a match to TRBD2. The CDR3 has 18 amino acids. The germline gives CDR1 MNHEY, CDR2 SVGEGT. J was trimmed by 11 bases and V by 2 bases; bases with no gene match: 13. The CDR3 DNA is TGTGCCAGCAGTTACCTCGACTTAGGGACTAGCGGGAGTTCAGAGCTGTTTTTT. This codes for CASSYLDLGTSGSSELFF.

The chain combines TRBV12-5 with TRBJ2-1; 10 bases match TRBD2. The CDR3 sequence is 16 residues long. The germline V gene has CDR1 LGHNT and CDR2 FRNRAP. The V gene end was trimmed by 4 bases and the J gene end by 8 bases; junction bases not matched to a gene: 11. CDR3 residues: CASGSTASGSQDEQFF. CDR3 DNA: TGTGCTAGTGGTTCGACCGCTAGCGGGAGTCAGGATGAGCAGTTCTTC.

The rearrangement joins TRBV3-1 to TRBJ1-2; D possibly corresponds to TRBD1 (5 bases). V was pared by 0 bases and J by 11 bases, with 13 bases between. The CDR3 totals 13 residues. The V gene's germline CDR1 is LGHDT and CDR2 YNNKEL (reference sequence). This CDR3 reads CASSQERNGGYTF. Written as DNA, the CDR3 is TGTGCCAGCAGCCAAGAAAGGAACGGGGGTTACACCTTC.

The chain carries TRBV5-4 and TRBJ2-1, with D uncertain. V lost 4 bases to trimming and J lost 0 bases, with 17 bases between them. In germline, CDR1 is SGHNT, CDR2 YYREEE (reference sequence). The CDR3 has 17 residues. The CDR3 region is CASSLWEPWGSYNEQFF. The CDR3 coding sequence is TGTGCCAGCAGCCTTTGGGAACCCTGGGGCTCCTACAATGAGCAGTTCTTC.

The gene calls are TRBV30 and TRBJ2-2, with TRBD1 matching over 7 bases. In germline, CDR1 is GTSNPN, CDR2 SVGIG (reference sequence). This CDR3 is built from 13 residues. V was clipped by 5 bases and J by 4 bases; unmatched bases: 4. The CDR3 sequence: CAWFDRVTGELFF. The CDR3 DNA sequence: TGTGCCTGGTTCGACAGGGTCACCGGGGAGCTGTTTTTT.

The gene calls are TRBV5-1 and TRBJ2-1, with 10 bases aligning to TRBD1. CDR3 length equals 18 residues. In germline, CDR1 is SGHRS, CDR2 YFSETQ. J gave up 2 bases and V 3 bases, and 11 bases lay outside the gene matches. In DNA form, the CDR3 reads TGCGCCAGCAGCTCCCCTCGGACAGGGGGAAGGACCTACAATGAGCAGTTCTTC. As protein: CASSSPRTGGRTYNEQFF.

The V and J genes are TRBV9 and TRBJ2-6; D gene uncertain. CDR3 length equals 15 residues. V dropped 0 bases and J dropped 0 bases, with 4 bases sitting between them. The germline V gene encodes CDR1 SGDLS and CDR2 YYNGEE. Here the CDR3 reads CASSVATSGANVLTF. The CDR3 DNA reads TGTGCCAGCAGCGTAGCTACCTCTGGGGCCAACGTCCTGACTTTC.